The 11 T cell receptor beta chains below come from one sample, sequenced in a study of response to subunit inactivated influenza vaccine. TCRdb reprocessed the RT-PCR reads via MiXCR and lists one record per CDR3 protein. The sample includes hundreds of thousands of distinct CDR3 sequences, 11% of them seen just once. The same sample was also studied in work on T cells expressing NK-cell markers. That source notes: Template switching by 5'RACE with UMIs generated the TCR beta cDNA.

Sequenced material: PBMCs from blood, taken on the day of vaccination. The receptor set was obtained from a man in his fifties or sixties who received an inactivated influenza vaccine.

V and J are TRBV11-2 and TRBJ2-3, with 11 bases that match TRBD2. The V gene end was trimmed by 2 bases and the J gene end by 7 bases; junction bases not matched to a gene: 8. The CDR3 is 16 residues long. Germline CDR1 and CDR2: SGHAT and FQNNGV. CDR3 residues: CASSLLAGGAVNTQYF. Here the CDR3 DNA reads TGTGCCAGCAGCTTATTAGCGGGGGGGGCTGTAAATACGCAGTATTTT.

This clonotype was observed a few times. The V and J genes are TRBV28 and TRBJ2-7, with D perhaps TRBD1 (6 bases). The CDR3 covers 14 residues. Germline loops: CDR1 MDHEN, CDR2 SYDVKM. V lost 6 bases, J lost 0 bases, and 12 bases lay in between. The CDR3 DNA reads TGTGCCAGCAGGTTTGCAGGGGACTCCTACGAGCAGTACTTC. Translation gives CASRFAGDSYEQYF.

V and J are TRBV20-1 and TRBJ2-1; D is possibly TRBD2 (6 bases). This CDR3 region has 16 residues. V lost 0 bases, J lost 5 bases, and 17 bases lay in between. Germline V lookup: CDR1 DFQATT, CDR2 SNEGSKA (reference sequence). The CDR3 sequence: CSARDLSGLSHNEQFF. CDR3 in DNA: TGCAGTGCTAGAGATTTGAGCGGGCTATCCCACAATGAGCAGTTCTTC.

The sample holds a few counts of this clonotype. The CDR3 sequence is CATSRDPGMAGVSTDTQYF. CDR3 coding DNA: TGTGCCACCAGCAGAGATCCCGGGATGGCGGGGGTCAGCACAGATACGCAGTATTTT. The V gene is TRBV15, the J gene TRBJ2-3, with 7 bases aligning to TRBD2. In germline, CDR1 is LNHNV, CDR2 YYDKDF (reference sequence). V shed 0 bases, J shed 0 bases, and the junction held 12 bases outside the gene matches. This CDR3 contains 19 residues.

Ten or more counts support this clonotype. The chain links TRBV12-3 or TRBV12-4 to TRBJ2-3; TRBD2 matches at 8 bases. This CDR3 region has 15 residues. V lost 6 bases and J lost 5; bases outside the gene matches: 10. The chain's CDR3 is CASRRSGGPRDTQYF. The CDR3 DNA reads as TGTGCCAGCAGACGTTCGGGGGGGCCCCGAGATACGCAGTATTTT.

The rearrangement joins TRBV18 to TRBJ1-4, with 7 bases fitting TRBD1. V trimming: 3 bases; J trimming: 8 bases; junction bases outside the gene matches: 9. This CDR3 is built from 15 residues. Germline CDR1 KGHSH, CDR2 LQKENI. The CDR3 DNA follows: TGTGCCAGCTCACCGACGACAGGGCAGAGGGAAAAACTGTTTTTT. This translates into CASSPTTGQREKLFF. Drawing the rest from reference TRBV18 and TRBJ1-4, the complete variable domain is NAGVMQNPRHLVRRRGQEARLRCSPMKGHSHVYWYRQLPEEGLKFMVYLQKENIIDESGMPKERFSAEFPKEGPSILRIQQVVRGDSAAYFCASSPTTGQREKLFFGSGTQLSVL.

The chain joins TRBV20-1 to TRBJ2-3; D call uncertain. CDR1 and CDR2 from the germline V gene are DFQATT and SNEGSKA (reference sequence). V gave up 2 bases and J gave up 0 bases, with 9 bases separating them. This CDR3 region has 14 residues. CDR3 sequence: CSARIGSSTDTQYF. CDR3 nucleotides: TGCAGTGCTAGAATCGGGTCTAGCACAGATACGCAGTATTTT.

This clonotype has more than one count but fewer than ten. The genes are TRBV9 and TRBJ2-5; 7 bases are shared with TRBD2. The length of the CDR3 is 17 residues. J was trimmed by 5 bases and V by 0 bases; bases with no gene match: 13. Germline values: CDR1 SGDLS, CDR2 YYNGEE. The CDR3 loop reads CASSVGPLGGRGETQYF. DNA for the CDR3: TGTGCCAGCAGCGTAGGGCCCCTGGGCGGGAGAGGTGAGACCCAGTACTTC.

V usage is TRBV9 and J usage is TRBJ1-1, with D hard to call. The CDR3 consists of 14 residues. V lost 0 bases and J 4 bases, leaving 10 bases between the germline ends. Germline loops: CDR1 SGDLS, CDR2 YYNGEE. CDR3 coding DNA: TGTGCCAGCAGCGTAGCTCAAGGAACCACTGAAGCTTTCTTT. This gives the protein CASSVAQGTTEAFF. Full variable domain (rest looked up from reference TRBV9 and TRBJ1-1): DSGVTQTPKHLITATGQRVTLRCSPRSGDLSVYWYQQSLDQGLQFLIQYYNGEERAKGNILERFSAQQFPDLHSELNLSSLELGDSALYFCASSVAQGTTEAFFGQGTRLTVV.

This clonotype was observed a handful of times. The chain combines TRBV12-3 or TRBV12-4 with TRBJ1-2, with D uncertain. V shed 4 bases and J shed 7 bases, with 7 bases lying between them. This CDR3 contains 11 residues. Here the CDR3 reads CASSSISGYTF. CDR3 nucleotide sequence: TGTGCCAGCAGTTCGATTAGTGGCTACACCTTC.

This clonotype was seen at least ten times. V and J are TRBV12-3 or TRBV12-4 and TRBJ2-2; tentative D call: TRBD1 (5 bases). V lost 6 bases, J lost 0 bases, and 14 bases lay in between. The CDR3 is 16 residues long. The CDR3 is CASSPTGPPNTGELFF. The CDR3 region has the DNA TGTGCCAGCAGCCCAACAGGCCCCCCGAACACCGGGGAGCTGTTTTTT.